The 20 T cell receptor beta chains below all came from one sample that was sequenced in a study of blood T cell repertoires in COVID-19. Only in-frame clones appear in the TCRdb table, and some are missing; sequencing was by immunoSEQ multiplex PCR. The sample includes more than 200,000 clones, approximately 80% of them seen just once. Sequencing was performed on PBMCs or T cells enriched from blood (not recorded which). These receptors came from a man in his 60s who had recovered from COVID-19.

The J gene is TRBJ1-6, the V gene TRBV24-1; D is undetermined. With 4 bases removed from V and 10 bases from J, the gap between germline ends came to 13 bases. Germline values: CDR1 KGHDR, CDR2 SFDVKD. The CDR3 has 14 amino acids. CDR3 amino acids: CATSESLPGSPLHF. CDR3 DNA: TGTGCCACCAGTGAAAGTTTGCCCGGGTCACCCCTCCACTTT.

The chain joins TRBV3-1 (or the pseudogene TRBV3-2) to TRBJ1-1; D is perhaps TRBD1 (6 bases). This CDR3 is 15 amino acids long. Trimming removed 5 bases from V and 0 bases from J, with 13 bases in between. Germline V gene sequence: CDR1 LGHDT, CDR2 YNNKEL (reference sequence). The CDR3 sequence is CASSALGGLNTEAFF. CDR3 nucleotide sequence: TGTGCCAGCAGCGCTCTAGGGGGACTGAACACTGAAGCTTTCTTT.

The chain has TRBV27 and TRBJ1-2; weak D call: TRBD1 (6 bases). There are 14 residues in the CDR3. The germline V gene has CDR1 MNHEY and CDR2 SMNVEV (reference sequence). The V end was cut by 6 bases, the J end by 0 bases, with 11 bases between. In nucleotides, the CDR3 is TGTGCCAGCAGACCGACAGGCGCTAACTATGGCTACACCTTC. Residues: CASRPTGANYGYTF.

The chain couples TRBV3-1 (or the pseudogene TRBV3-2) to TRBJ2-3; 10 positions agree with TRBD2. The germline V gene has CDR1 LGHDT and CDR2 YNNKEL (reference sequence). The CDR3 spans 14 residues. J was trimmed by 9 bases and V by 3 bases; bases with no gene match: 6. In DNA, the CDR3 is TGTGCCAGCAGCCAGGGCCCGACTAGCGGGACGCAGTATTTT. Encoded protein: CASSQGPTSGTQYF.

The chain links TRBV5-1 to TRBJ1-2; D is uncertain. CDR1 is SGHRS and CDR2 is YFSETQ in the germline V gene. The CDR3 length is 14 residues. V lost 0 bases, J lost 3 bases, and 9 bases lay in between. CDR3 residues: CASSLVNGDYGYTF. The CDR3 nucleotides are TGCGCCAGCAGCTTGGTTAACGGAGACTATGGCTACACCTTC.

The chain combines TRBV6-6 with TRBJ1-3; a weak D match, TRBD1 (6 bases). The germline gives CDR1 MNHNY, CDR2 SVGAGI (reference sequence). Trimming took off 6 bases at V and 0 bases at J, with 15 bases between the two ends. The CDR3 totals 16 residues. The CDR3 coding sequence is TGTGCCAGCAGCCCCGGGGGGCCGATCTCTGGAAACACCATATATTTT. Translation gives CASSPGGPISGNTIYF.

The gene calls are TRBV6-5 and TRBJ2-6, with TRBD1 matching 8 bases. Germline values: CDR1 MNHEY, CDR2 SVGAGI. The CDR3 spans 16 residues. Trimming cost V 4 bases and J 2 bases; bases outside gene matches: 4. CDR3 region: CASSSAGGTGANVLTF. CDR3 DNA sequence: TGTGCCAGCAGTTCGGCAGGGGGCACTGGGGCCAACGTCCTGACTTTC.

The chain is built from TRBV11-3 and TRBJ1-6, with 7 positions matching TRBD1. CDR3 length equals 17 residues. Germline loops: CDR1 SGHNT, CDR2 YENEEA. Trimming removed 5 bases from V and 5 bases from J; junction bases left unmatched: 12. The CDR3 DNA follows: TGTGCCAGCAGCCACACCCGGGACAGAGCCGATAATTCACCCCTCCACTTT. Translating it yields CASSHTRDRADNSPLHF. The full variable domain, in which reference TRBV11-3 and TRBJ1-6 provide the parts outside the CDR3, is EAGVVQSPRYKIIEKKQPVAFWCNPISGHNTLYWYLQNLGQGPELLIRYENEEAVDDSQLPKDRFSAERLKGVDSTLKIQPAELGDSAVYLCASSHTRDRADNSPLHFGNGTRLTVT.

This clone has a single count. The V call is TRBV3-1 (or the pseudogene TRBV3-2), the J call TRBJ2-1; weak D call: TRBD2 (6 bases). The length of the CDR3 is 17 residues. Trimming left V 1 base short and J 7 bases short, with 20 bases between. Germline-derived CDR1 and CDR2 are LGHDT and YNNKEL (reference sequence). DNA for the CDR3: TGTGCCAGCAGCCAAGTTTCTCTACTAGCAGGGAGGAATGAGCAGTTCTTC. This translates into CASSQVSLLAGRNEQFF.

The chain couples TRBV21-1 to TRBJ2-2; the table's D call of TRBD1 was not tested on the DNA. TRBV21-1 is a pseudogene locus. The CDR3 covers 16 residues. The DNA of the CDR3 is TGTGCCAGCAGCAAACGGGACAGGGGGAACACCGGGGAGCTGTTTTTT. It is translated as CASSKRDRGNTGELFF.

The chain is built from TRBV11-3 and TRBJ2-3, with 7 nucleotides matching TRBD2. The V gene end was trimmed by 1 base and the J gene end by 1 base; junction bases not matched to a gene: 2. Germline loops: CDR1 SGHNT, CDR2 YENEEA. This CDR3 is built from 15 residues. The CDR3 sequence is CASSLAGGGTDTQYF. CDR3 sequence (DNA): TGTGCCAGCAGCTTAGCGGGGGGTGGCACAGATACGCAGTATTTT.

The CDR3 loop reads CASSQVPAGAPQYF. The CDR3 DNA follows: TGTGCCAGCAGCCAAGTTCCCGCAGGGGCGCCGCAGTACTTC. The V gene is TRBV3-1 (or the pseudogene TRBV3-2), the J gene TRBJ2-7; tentative D call: TRBD1 (6 bases). Germline V CDR1 and CDR2: LGHDT, YNNKEL (reference sequence). The CDR3 loop spans 14 amino acids. Trimming cost V 1 base and J 9 bases, with 16 bases left between them.

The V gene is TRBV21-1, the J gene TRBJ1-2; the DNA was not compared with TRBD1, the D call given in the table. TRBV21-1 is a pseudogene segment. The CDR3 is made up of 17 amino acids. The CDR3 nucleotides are TGTGCCAGCAGCAAAGCGTGGGGACAGGGGGTAGGATATGGCTACACCTTC. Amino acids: CASSKAWGQGVGYGYTF.

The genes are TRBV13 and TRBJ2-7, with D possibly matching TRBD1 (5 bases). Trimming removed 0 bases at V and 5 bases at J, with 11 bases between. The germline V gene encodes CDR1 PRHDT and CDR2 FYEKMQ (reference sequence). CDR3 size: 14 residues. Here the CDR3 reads CASSLGLRVDEQYF. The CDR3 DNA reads TGTGCCAGCAGCTTAGGCCTCAGGGTGGACGAGCAGTACTTC.

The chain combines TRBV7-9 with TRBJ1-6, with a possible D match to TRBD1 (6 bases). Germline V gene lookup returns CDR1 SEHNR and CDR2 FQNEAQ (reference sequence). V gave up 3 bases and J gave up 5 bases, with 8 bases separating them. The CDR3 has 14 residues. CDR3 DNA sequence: TGTGCCAGCAGCTTTAACAGGGATAATTCACCCCTCCACTTT. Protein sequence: CASSFNRDNSPLHF.

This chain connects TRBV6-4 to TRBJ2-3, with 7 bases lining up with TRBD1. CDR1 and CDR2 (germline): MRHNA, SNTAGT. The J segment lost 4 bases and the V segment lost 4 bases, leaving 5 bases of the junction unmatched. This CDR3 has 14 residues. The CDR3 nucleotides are TGTGCCAGCAGTGTGGTTCAGGGGGCAGATACGCAGTATTTT. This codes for CASSVVQGADTQYF.

The CDR3 DNA follows: TGCGCCAGCAGCTCCAGGACTGCTAACTATGGCTACACCTTC. Amino acid sequence: CASSSRTANYGYTF. The chain couples TRBV5-1 to TRBJ1-2; D is uncertain. Trimming took off 3 bases at V and 0 bases at J, with 9 bases between the two ends. The CDR3 covers 14 residues. Germline-derived CDR1 and CDR2 are SGHRS and YFSETQ.

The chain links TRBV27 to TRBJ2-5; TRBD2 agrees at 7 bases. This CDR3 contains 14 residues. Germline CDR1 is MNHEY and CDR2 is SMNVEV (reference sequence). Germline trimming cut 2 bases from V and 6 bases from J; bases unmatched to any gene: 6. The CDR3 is CASSLGRVGQTQYF. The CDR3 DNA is TGTGCCAGCAGTTTAGGGAGGGTGGGACAGACCCAGTACTTC.

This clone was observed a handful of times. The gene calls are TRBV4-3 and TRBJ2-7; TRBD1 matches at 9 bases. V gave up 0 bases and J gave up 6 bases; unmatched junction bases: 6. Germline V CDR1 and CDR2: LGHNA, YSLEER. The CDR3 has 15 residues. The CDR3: CASSQDRGQGREQYF. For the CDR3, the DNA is TGCGCCAGCAGCCAAGATAGGGGACAGGGACGCGAGCAGTACTTC.

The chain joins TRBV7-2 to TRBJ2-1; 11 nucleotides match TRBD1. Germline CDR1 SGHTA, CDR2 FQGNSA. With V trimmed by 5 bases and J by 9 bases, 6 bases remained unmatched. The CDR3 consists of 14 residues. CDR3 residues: CASSDRDRGGEQFF. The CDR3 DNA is TGTGCCAGCAGCGACAGGGACAGGGGGGGTGAGCAGTTCTTC.